The TCR beta chain under discussion was sequenced for a study of blood T cell repertoires in COVID-19. In the study overall: The samples span acute and convalescent COVID-19 from the United States, Italy and Spain.

The ends lost 5 bases at V and 8 bases at J; junction bases unmatched: 10. The CDR3 is 14 amino acids. CDR1 SEHNR and CDR2 FQNEAQ come from the germline V gene (reference sequence). Study processing details: Researchers report that nucleated cell counts were estimated from reference gene primer amplification. The table came from immunoSEQ multiplex PCR; TCRdb's copy has only in-frame clones and leaves some out. V and J calls and clone size are copied from that table; D and trimming were computed from the DNA. The sample shows some 40,000 clones, about 90% of them seen only once. This sequence was found in a man in his sixties with acute or convalescent COVID-19. The chain couples TRBV7-9 to TRBJ1-2, with TRBD1 matching 8 bases. The sample was peripheral blood. In DNA form, the CDR3 reads TGTGCCAGCAGCCCCCTGCAGGGGGCGGGAGGCTACACCTTC. This sequence encodes CASSPLQGAGGYTF.